The 23 T cell receptor beta chains reported below all come from one sample, sequenced in a study of blood T cells in healthy people across ages. For the second PCR, which ran for roughly 7 to 11 cycles, a sample-barcoded 5' primer and a J-beta primer mix were used. TCRdb itself ran the 5' RACE reads through MiXCR, one entry per CDR3 protein. The profile shows hundreds of thousands of distinct CDR3 sequences, 58% of them singletons. Material: blood. All receptors derive from a man aged 60 to 69 in good health.

The table lists this clonotype with a few counts. This chain uses TRBV18 with TRBJ2-1; 7 positions agree with TRBD1. CDR1 is KGHSH, CDR2 LQKENI, per germline. V gave up 5 bases and J gave up 7 bases; unmatched junction bases: 5. The CDR3 runs 13 residues. CDR3 in DNA: TGTGCCAGCTCAGCCGGGACAGCGAATGAGCAGTTCTTC. As protein: CASSAGTANEQFF.

CDR3 DNA: TGTGCCAGCAGCTTGGGGCGGGTGATTACCTACGAGCAGTACTTC. Protein sequence: CASSLGRVITYEQYF. The J gene is TRBJ2-7, the V gene TRBV5-6; tentative D call: TRBD2 (5 bases). V was shortened by 0 bases and J by 2 bases, with 12 bases between the two germline ends. Germline CDR1 reads SGHDT; CDR2 reads YYEEEE. The CDR3 contains 15 residues.

CDR3 bases: TGTGCCAGCACCCGGACAGAGATCTATGGCTACACCTTC. Amino acids: CASTRTEIYGYTF. This chain connects TRBV12-3 or TRBV12-4 to TRBJ1-2, with D possibly matching TRBD1 (6 bases). V was trimmed by 7 bases and J by 4 bases, leaving 13 bases between them. The CDR3 has 13 amino acids.

This rearrangement joins TRBV6-5 to TRBJ2-5, with TRBD2 matching over 8 bases. Losses at the gene ends were 10 bases for V and 6 bases for J; bases not matched to a gene: 7. CDR3 length equals 12 residues. Germline loops: CDR1 MNHEY, CDR2 SVGAGI. This CDR3 is CATFGGGKTQYF. The CDR3 bases are TGTGCCACCTTCGGGGGGGGCAAGACCCAGTACTTC.

This clonotype has at least ten counts. The gene calls are TRBV20-1 and TRBJ2-5; D gene unclear. The germline V gene encodes CDR1 DFQATT and CDR2 SNEGSKA (reference sequence). This CDR3 comprises 15 residues. V was shortened by 4 bases and J by 1 base, with 16 bases between the two germline ends. The CDR3 DNA is TGCAGTGCTATAATCGCTCAGGCCCCCCAAGAGACCCAGTACTTC. As protein: CSAIIAQAPQETQYF.

The CDR3 nucleotides are TGTGCCAGCAGTGAGGGAGCGACTAACACCGGGGAGCTGTTTTTT. Translation: CASSEGATNTGELFF. The chain employs TRBV2 and TRBJ2-2, with TRBD2 as a possible D gene (5 bases). V lost 3 bases and J lost 2, with 10 bases in between. Germline V gives CDR1 SNHLY, CDR2 FYNNEI. The CDR3 loop spans 15 amino acids.

The rearrangement links TRBV12-3 or TRBV12-4 to TRBJ2-3; 9 nucleotides align to TRBD2. V was clipped by 5 bases and J by 1 base; unmatched bases: 7. This CDR3 contains 16 residues. The CDR3 here is CASSELAGSGTDTQYF. The CDR3 coding sequence is TGTGCCAGCAGTGAGCTAGCGGGAAGCGGCACAGATACGCAGTATTTT.

The rearrangement joins TRBV9 to TRBJ2-1; TRBD1 might be the D (5 bases). Per germline, CDR1 SGDLS and CDR2 YYNGEE. With 1 base removed from V and 0 bases from J, the gap between germline ends came to 8 bases. CDR3 length equals 15 residues. This chain's CDR3 is CASSVQGNSYNEQFF. The CDR3 DNA follows: TGTGCCAGCAGCGTACAGGGAAACTCCTACAATGAGCAGTTCTTC.

The chain recombines TRBV20-1 with TRBJ2-1, with D unclear. The V end was cut by 6 bases, the J end by 10 bases, with 16 bases between. Germline assignment: CDR1 DFQATT and CDR2 SNEGSKA (reference sequence). The CDR3 totals 12 residues. For the CDR3, the DNA is TGCAGTGCGCCCGCGACACACTCCGAGCAGTTCTTC. Amino acids: CSAPATHSEQFF.

Turning to this clonotype: The junction shows a germline mismatch at one end, possibly a read error. This chain links TRBV7-9 with TRBJ2-7, with 10 nucleotides matching TRBD1. CDR1 SEHNR and CDR2 FQNEAQ come from the germline V gene (reference sequence). The CDR3 runs 15 residues. The CDR3 DNA is TGTGCCAGCAGCCCTGGGGGGACAGGGGCCTACGAGCGGTACTTC. It is translated as CASSPGGTGAYERYF. The full variable domain, completed using reference TRBV7-9 and TRBJ2-7, is DTGVSQNPRHKITKRGQNVTFRCDPISEHNRLYWYRQTLGQGPEFLTYFQNEAQLEKSRLLSDRFSAERPKGSFSTLEIQRTEQGDSAMYLCASSPGGTGAYERYFGPGTRLTVT.

The J gene is TRBJ2-1, the V gene TRBV12-3 or TRBV12-4; TRBD2 matches at 10 bases. The CDR3 is made up of 17 amino acids. The trim removed 2 bases at V and 8 bases at J, leaving 12 bases unmatched. CDR3 nucleotides: TGTGCCAGCAGTTTAAGGAAGGAAGCGGGGGGGCCCGATGAGCAGTTCTTC. As protein: CASSLRKEAGGPDEQFF.

This clonotype has more than one count but fewer than ten. This chain uses TRBV29-1 with TRBJ2-5, with 7 bases fitting TRBD1. V was clipped by 6 bases and J by 7 bases; unmatched bases: 5. The germline CDR1 and CDR2 sequences are SQVTM and ANQGSEA. The CDR3 loop spans 11 amino acids. CDR3 sequence (DNA): TGCAGCGTGGGGACAGCCGGGACCCAGTACTTC. Amino acid sequence: CSVGTAGTQYF.

The rearrangement joins TRBV6-6 to TRBJ2-5; 8 bases are a match to TRBD1. CDR3 length equals 15 residues. With 2 bases clipped from V and 7 bases from J, the junction kept 9 bases outside the gene matches. The germline CDR1 and CDR2 sequences are MNHNY and SVGAGI (reference sequence). CDR3 protein: CASSYTGQVGGTQYF. The CDR3, as DNA: TGTGCCAGCAGTTACACGGGACAGGTGGGGGGGACCCAGTACTTC.

Only a few counts were recorded for this clonotype. The chain uses TRBV7-2 and TRBJ1-4; D not resolved. The germline gives CDR1 SGHTA, CDR2 FQGNSA. This CDR3 contains 14 residues. V lost 2 bases to trimming and J lost 10 bases, with 14 bases between them. In DNA form, the CDR3 reads TGTGCCAGCAGCTTACTTGCGGGATTGGGAAAACTGTTTTTT. This sequence encodes CASSLLAGLGKLFF.

V usage is TRBV20-1 and J usage is TRBJ1-5; 8 bases align to TRBD1. Germline V gene lookup returns CDR1 DFQATT and CDR2 SNEGSKA (reference sequence). The length of the CDR3 is 15 residues. The trim removed 5 bases at V and 3 bases at J, leaving 9 bases unmatched. CDR3 protein: CSAPRQGTTNQPQHF. The CDR3 region has the DNA TGCAGTGCTCCCCGACAGGGGACGACCAATCAGCCCCAGCATTTT.

The V gene is TRBV20-1, the J gene TRBJ1-1; tentative D call: TRBD1 (5 bases). V dropped 5 bases and J dropped 1 base, with 14 bases sitting between them. The CDR3 runs 14 residues. CDR1 and CDR2 (germline): DFQATT, SNEGSKA (reference sequence). DNA for the CDR3: TGCAGTGCTCGCCTGGGGCACCAGAACACTGAAGCTTTCTTT. It translates to CSARLGHQNTEAFF.

V usage is TRBV7-2 and J usage is TRBJ2-5; a weak D match, TRBD2 (5 bases). The CDR3 length is 14 residues. CDR1 SGHTA and CDR2 FQGNSA come from the germline V gene. V shed 2 bases and J shed 11 bases, with 18 bases lying between them. CDR3 in amino acids: CASSLSAPGVEQYF. CDR3 nucleotides: TGTGCCAGCAGCTTAAGTGCTCCCGGGGTTGAGCAGTACTTC.

The chain has TRBV3-1 and TRBJ2-5; no reliable D call. The CDR3 spans 13 residues. The ends were cut back, 1 base at V and 1 base at J, with 4 bases in the middle. Germline loops: CDR1 LGHDT, CDR2 YNNKEL (reference sequence). CDR3 in amino acids: CASSQAVQETQYF. The CDR3 nucleotides are TGTGCCAGCAGCCAAGCTGTCCAAGAGACCCAGTACTTC.

The chain recombines TRBV20-1 with TRBJ2-1; the match to TRBD2 covers 11 bases. The CDR3 runs to 13 residues. Germline V gene sequence: CDR1 DFQATT, CDR2 SNEGSKA (reference sequence). The trim removed 7 bases at V and 5 bases at J, leaving 4 bases unmatched. The CDR3 nucleotides read TGCAGTGTCCCGGGACTAGCGGACAATGAGCAGTTCTTC. Its protein is CSVPGLADNEQFF.

This clonotype has a count of ten or more. The chain carries TRBV2 and TRBJ2-3; maybe TRBD2 (6 bases). The CDR3 has 13 amino acids. Trimming took off 5 bases at V and 5 bases at J, with 11 bases between the two ends. Looked up from germline, CDR1 is SNHLY and CDR2 is FYNNEI. The CDR3 is CASSTQGLDTQYF. Written as DNA, the CDR3 is TGTGCCAGCAGTACCCAGGGACTAGATACGCAGTATTTT. Complete variable domain (other parts from reference TRBV2 and TRBJ2-3): EPEVTQTPSHQVTQMGQEVILRCVPISNHLYFYWYRQILGQKVEFLVSFYNNEISEKSEIFDDQFSVERPDGSNFTLKIRSTKLEDSAMYFCASSTQGLDTQYFGPGTRLTVL.

This clonotype was seen a handful of times. V and J are TRBV20-1 and TRBJ2-6; TRBD1 is a possible D gene (6 bases). Trimming took 3 bases from V and 1 from J, leaving 10 bases between them. The germline CDR1 and CDR2 sequences are DFQATT and SNEGSKA (reference sequence). The CDR3 is made up of 15 amino acids. CDR3 sequence (DNA): TGCAGTGCTAGCCGCCAGGGGTCTGGGGCCAACGTCCTGACTTTC. Its translation is CSASRQGSGANVLTF.

The chain links TRBV28 to TRBJ1-2; D is uncertain. Germline assignment: CDR1 MDHEN and CDR2 SYDVKM. The CDR3 spans 15 residues. Trimming cost V 5 bases and J 0 bases, with 13 bases left between them. The CDR3, as DNA: TGTGCCAGCAGTCCCTTCAGTAGTACTAACTATGGCTACACCTTC. This gives the protein CASSPFSSTNYGYTF.

This clonotype was seen only once. V is TRBV5-6 and J is TRBJ2-1; 11 positions agree with TRBD2. CDR1 and CDR2 from the germline V gene are SGHDT and YYEEEE. Trimming removed 3 bases from V and 7 bases from J; junction bases left unmatched: 6. The CDR3 contains 15 residues. The CDR3 DNA sequence: TGTGCCAGCAGCTCTTCTAGCGGGGGGTGGAATGAGCAGTTCTTC. Amino acid sequence: CASSSSSGGWNEQFF. The entire variable domain, with the rest obtained from reference TRBV5-6 and TRBJ2-1, is as follows: DAGVTQSPTHLIKTRGQQVTLRCSPKSGHDTVSWYQQALGQGPQFIFQYYEEEERQRGNFPDRFSGHQFPNYSSELNVNALLLGDSALYLCASSSSSGGWNEQFFGPGTRLTVL.